These 21 T cell receptor beta chains share one sample of origin, sequenced in a study of T cell responses to AZD1222 COVID-19 vaccine. Data came from immunoSEQ multiplex PCR; TCRdb stores just in-frame clones and leaves some out. The data show approximately 150,000 clones, 75% to 95% seen once. The source was peripheral blood, collected 28 days after the second dose of the MenACWY control vaccine. The receptors derive from an adult who received the MenACWY meningococcal vaccine as a control.

The chain combines TRBV5-1 with TRBJ2-6; 8 nucleotides agree with TRBD1. Germline CDR1 SGHRS, CDR2 YFSETQ. The V segment lost 2 bases and the J segment 2 bases; nucleotides outside the gene matches: 9. The CDR3 spans 18 residues. CDR3 loop: CASSFGTGPGAGANVLTF. As DNA, the CDR3 is TGCGCCAGCAGCTTTGGGACAGGCCCTGGGGCTGGGGCCAACGTCCTGACTTTC.

This chain connects TRBV27 to TRBJ1-4, with D possibly matching TRBD1 (6 bases). The CDR3 has 15 amino acids. Germline values: CDR1 MNHEY, CDR2 SMNVEV (reference sequence). Between the trimmed V and J ends, which lost 6 bases and 3 bases, there was a span of 14 bases. The CDR3 DNA is TGTGCCAGCAGCAGCAGGGGAATGGCTAATGAAAAACTGTTTTTT. Its translation is CASSSRGMANEKLFF.

The chain has TRBV27 and TRBJ2-1; TRBD1 matches 10 bases. Germline V CDR1 and CDR2: MNHEY, SMNVEV (reference sequence). The CDR3 extends over 14 amino acids. With 6 bases clipped from V and 2 bases from J, the junction kept 1 base outside the gene matches. The CDR3 DNA follows: TGTGCCAGCAGCGGACAGGGGGCCTACAATGAGCAGTTCTTC. This translates into CASSGQGAYNEQFF.

This clone was found many times. This chain's CDR3 is CASSADRNLAGNTIYF. The CDR3 DNA follows: TGTGCCAGCAGCGCTGACAGGAACCTAGCTGGAAACACCATATATTTT. The J gene is TRBJ1-3, the V gene TRBV7-2; perhaps TRBD1 as D (6 bases). The CDR3 contains 16 residues. The V gene's germline CDR1 is SGHTA and CDR2 FQGNSA. Between the trimmed V and J ends, which lost 5 bases and 2 bases, there was a span of 16 bases.

The sample holds one count of this clone. This rearrangement joins TRBV7-2 to TRBJ2-1; TRBD1 aligns across 7 bases. Germline V gives CDR1 SGHTA, CDR2 FQGNSA. This CDR3 is 15 amino acids long. The trim removed 2 bases at V and 1 base at J, leaving 2 bases unmatched. The CDR3 DNA sequence: TGTGCCAGCAGCTTAATGGGACAGTCCTACAATGAGCAGTTCTTC. Translated: CASSLMGQSYNEQFF.

The chain uses TRBV11-2 and TRBJ2-3, with 9 bases identical to TRBD2. CDR3 length: 17 amino acids. Germline V lookup: CDR1 SGHAT, CDR2 FQNNGV. V lost 5 bases, J lost 1 base, and 10 bases stayed unmatched. As DNA, the CDR3 is TGTGCCAGCAGCCCCGGCGGTAGACTAGCGGGCACAGATACGCAGTATTTT. As protein: CASSPGGRLAGTDTQYF.

This clone has a single count. One end of the junction fails to match germline, which may point to a read error. This chain uses TRBV11-2 with TRBJ2-7; no clear D. Looked up from germline, CDR1 is SGHAT and CDR2 is FQNNGV. The CDR3 runs 11 residues. The CDR3 sequence is CASRLGFEQYF. CDR3 sequence (DNA): TGTGCCAGCAGGTTAGGGTTCGAGCAGTACTTC.

This chain uses TRBV25-1 with TRBJ2-1; a weak D match, TRBD2 (6 bases). The length of the CDR3 is 13 residues. CDR1 MGHDK and CDR2 SYGVNS come from the germline V gene. V was trimmed by 1 base and J by 7 bases, leaving 8 bases between them. CDR3: CASSESGGNEQFF. CDR3 in DNA: TGTGCCAGCAGTGAATCCGGGGGTAATGAGCAGTTCTTC.

This clone was seen only once. This rearrangement joins TRBV5-4 to TRBJ2-3, with D unresolved. Trimming cost V 4 bases and J 2 bases, with 17 bases left between them. The CDR3 loop spans 16 amino acids. CDR1 and CDR2 from the germline V gene are SGHNT and YYREEE (reference sequence). CDR3: CASSPTQQIHTDTQYF. In DNA form, the CDR3 reads TGTGCCAGCAGCCCAACCCAACAGATACACACAGATACGCAGTATTTT.

The chain recombines TRBV19 with TRBJ1-2, with no clear D. The length of the CDR3 is 15 residues. CDR1 LNHDA and CDR2 SQIVND come from the germline V gene (reference sequence). V gave up 8 bases and J gave up 2 bases, with 18 bases separating them. The DNA for the CDR3 is TGTGCCAGTTCATTATGGACCGACAACAACTATGGCTACACCTTC. Protein product: CASSLWTDNNYGYTF. Together with reference TRBV19 and TRBJ1-2, the CDR3 gives the full variable domain: DGGITQSPKYLFRKEGQNVTLSCEQNLNHDAMYWYRQDPGQGLRLIYYSQIVNDFQKGDIAEGYSVSREKKESFPLTVTSAQKNPTAFYLCASSLWTDNNYGYTFGSGTRLTVV.

V gene TRBV19 combines with J gene TRBJ2-6, with 9 bases lining up with TRBD1. The V gene end was trimmed by 10 bases and the J gene end by 1 base; junction bases not matched to a gene: 14. This CDR3 spans 18 amino acids. Germline V gives CDR1 LNHDA, CDR2 SQIVND (reference sequence). The CDR3 DNA reads as TGTGCCACCACGGGTGGGGGACAGGGTTATTCTGGGGCCAACGTCCTGACTTTC. Residues: CATTGGGQGYSGANVLTF.

In DNA form, the CDR3 reads TGTGCCAGCAGCGCAGGGTCAGGCAATCAGCCCCAGCATTTT. Amino acids: CASSAGSGNQPQHF. V usage is TRBV5-6 and J usage is TRBJ1-5, with a tentative D call TRBD1 (5 bases). Germline CDR1 and CDR2: SGHDT and YYEEEE. This CDR3 spans 14 amino acids. Trimming took 4 bases from V and 2 from J, leaving 10 bases between them.

This chain connects TRBV28 to TRBJ1-3; no clear D. The ends were cut back, 5 bases at V and 4 bases at J, with 6 bases in the middle. This CDR3 has 12 amino acids. Germline CDR1 is MDHEN and CDR2 is SYDVKM. The CDR3 is CASSKQGNTIYF. CDR3 bases: TGTGCCAGCAGTAAACAGGGAAACACCATATATTTT.

The rearrangement joins TRBV6-5 to TRBJ2-7; no reliable D call. CDR3 length equals 15 residues. V dropped 6 bases and J dropped 0 bases, with 15 bases sitting between them. Germline values: CDR1 MNHEY, CDR2 SVGAGI. The CDR3 here is CASRGGDVNSYEQYF. In nucleotides, the CDR3 is TGTGCCAGCAGAGGTGGGGATGTGAACTCCTACGAGCAGTACTTC.

The gene calls are TRBV20-1 and TRBJ2-1; D gene ambiguous. The CDR3 runs to 11 residues. The germline V and J ends were trimmed by 3 bases and 7 bases, with 7 bases remaining between them. Per germline, CDR1 DFQATT and CDR2 SNEGSKA (reference sequence). The CDR3 nucleotides are TGCAGTGCTAGTGTTGCAAATGAGCAGTTCTTC. Residues: CSASVANEQFF.

The chain couples TRBV24-1 to TRBJ2-1; D unclear. This CDR3 region has 13 residues. V was cut by 4 bases and J by 0 bases, with 3 bases left in between. Germline lookup yields CDR1 KGHDR and CDR2 SFDVKD. The CDR3 sequence: CATSEPSYNEQFF. CDR3 DNA sequence: TGTGCCACCAGTGAGCCCTCCTACAATGAGCAGTTCTTC.

V and J are TRBV27 and TRBJ2-7; 7 bases match TRBD2. The J segment lost 0 bases and the V segment lost 7 bases, leaving 9 bases of the junction unmatched. CDR1 is MNHEY and CDR2 is SMNVEV in the germline V gene (reference sequence). There are 15 residues in the CDR3. CDR3 DNA sequence: TGTGCCAGCACCAAACTTTCTAGCGGCTCCTACGAGCAGTACTTC. It encodes CASTKLSSGSYEQYF.

V gene TRBV19 combines with J gene TRBJ2-3; D unresolved. This CDR3 has 14 residues. The V gene's germline CDR1 is LNHDA and CDR2 SQIVND (reference sequence). With 9 bases removed from V and 3 bases from J, the gap between germline ends came to 16 bases. The CDR3 DNA sequence: TGTGCCAGCTCACTTAGCCCGGCGACAGATACGCAGTATTTT. Its protein product is CASSLSPATDTQYF.

The CDR3 sequence is CASRQRQDEKLFF. In nucleotides, the CDR3 is TGTGCCAGCAGACAGAGACAAGATGAAAAACTGTTTTTT. The J gene is TRBJ1-4, the V gene TRBV6-5; D call uncertain. Germline V gives CDR1 MNHEY, CDR2 SVGAGI. Deletions cut 6 bases from V and 6 bases from J, with 11 bases between. The CDR3 consists of 13 residues.

V usage is TRBV6-5 and J usage is TRBJ1-2, with 8 bases matching TRBD1. Germline CDR1 reads MNHEY; CDR2 reads SVGAGI. The CDR3 contains 13 residues. V shed 7 bases and J 4 bases; nucleotides not matched to a gene: 5. The CDR3 region is CASTYRGSYGYTF. In DNA, the CDR3 is TGTGCCAGCACCTACAGGGGGAGCTATGGCTACACCTTC.

V is TRBV21-1 and J is TRBJ2-2; TRBD2, as called in the table, went unchecked against the DNA. TRBV21-1 is a pseudogene. CDR3 size: 15 residues. CDR3 amino acids: CASSKRRRNTGELFF. Written as DNA, the CDR3 is TGTGCCAGCAGCAAACGGCGGAGAAACACCGGGGAGCTGTTTTTT.